These T cell receptor beta chains were read from a single sample in a study of T cell responses to AZD1222 COVID-19 vaccine. Sequencing used immunoSEQ multiplex PCR; TCRdb keeps in-frame clones, though not all of them. The table has roughly 140,000 clones, 90% seen once. This material consisted of peripheral blood, taken 28 days after the second AZD1222 dose. Receptors were obtained from an adult who received the AZD1222 COVID-19 vaccine. CDR3s leave out the opening cysteine and the closing phenylalanine or tryptophan.

j_call: TRBJ1-6; v_call: TRBV12-3/TRBV12-4; cdr3_aa: ASRRTGDSPLH
j_call: TRBJ1-1; v_call: TRBV28; cdr3_aa: ASSLSPSEVSTEAF
j_call: TRBJ2-7; v_call: TRBV19; cdr3_aa: ASSLGGGSSYEQY
j_call: TRBJ1-5; v_call: TRBV6-5; cdr3_aa: ASRDSNQPQH
j_call: TRBJ2-5; v_call: TRBV18; cdr3_aa: ASSPPFPLETQY
j_call: TRBJ2-1; v_call: TRBV4-2; cdr3_aa: ASSPIPLAGGSLGTYNEQF
j_call: TRBJ1-4; v_call: TRBV30; cdr3_aa: AWSDSVRGEKLF
j_call: TRBJ2-5; v_call: TRBV4-1; cdr3_aa: ASSQVTVSETQY
j_call: TRBJ1-4; v_call: TRBV14; cdr3_aa: ASSQGGGLNEKLF
j_call: TRBJ2-6; v_call: TRBV9; cdr3_aa: ASSGQGSGANVLT
j_call: TRBJ2-1; v_call: TRBV9; cdr3_aa: ASSVGSTITSYNEQF
j_call: TRBJ2-1; v_call: TRBV5-1; cdr3_aa: ASSLPPGQVYNEQF
j_call: TRBJ1-2; v_call: TRBV5-1; cdr3_aa: ASSLGQEYIYGYT
j_call: TRBJ2-7; v_call: TRBV6-5; cdr3_aa: ASERNYEQY
j_call: TRBJ1-1; v_call: TRBV4-1; cdr3_aa: ASSQEFPGPTEAF
j_call: TRBJ2-5; v_call: TRBV5-8; cdr3_aa: ASSPDRQETQY
j_call: TRBJ1-1; v_call: TRBV28; cdr3_aa: ASRDTGRGGTEAF
j_call: TRBJ2-1; v_call: TRBV10-3; cdr3_aa: AISESASYNEQF
j_call: TRBJ1-4; v_call: TRBV6-6; cdr3_aa: ASSYAGEKLF
j_call: TRBJ1-2; v_call: TRBV28; cdr3_aa: ASRGFVPYGYT
j_call: TRBJ1-1; v_call: TRBV6-1; cdr3_aa: ASSEYWNTEAF
j_call: TRBJ1-1; v_call: TRBV6-1; cdr3_aa: ASSDSSQGGLSTEAF
j_call: TRBJ1-2; v_call: TRBV28; cdr3_aa: ASSPDRDGPGYT
j_call: TRBJ1-1; v_call: TRBV7-8; cdr3_aa: ASSPGYTEAF